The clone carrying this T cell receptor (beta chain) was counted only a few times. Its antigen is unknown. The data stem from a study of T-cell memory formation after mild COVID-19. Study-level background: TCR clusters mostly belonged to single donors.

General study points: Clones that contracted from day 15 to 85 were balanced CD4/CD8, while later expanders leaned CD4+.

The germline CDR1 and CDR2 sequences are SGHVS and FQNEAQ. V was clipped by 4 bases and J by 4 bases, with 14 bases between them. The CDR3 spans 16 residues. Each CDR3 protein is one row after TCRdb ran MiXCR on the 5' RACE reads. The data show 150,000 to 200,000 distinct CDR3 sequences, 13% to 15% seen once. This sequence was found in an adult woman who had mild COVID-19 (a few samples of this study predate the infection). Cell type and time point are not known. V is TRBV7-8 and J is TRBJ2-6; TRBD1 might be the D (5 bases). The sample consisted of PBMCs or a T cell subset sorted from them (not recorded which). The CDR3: CASSSQATGGANVLTF. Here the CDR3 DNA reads TGTGCCAGCAGCTCACAGGCTACCGGCGGGGCCAACGTCCTGACTTTC.